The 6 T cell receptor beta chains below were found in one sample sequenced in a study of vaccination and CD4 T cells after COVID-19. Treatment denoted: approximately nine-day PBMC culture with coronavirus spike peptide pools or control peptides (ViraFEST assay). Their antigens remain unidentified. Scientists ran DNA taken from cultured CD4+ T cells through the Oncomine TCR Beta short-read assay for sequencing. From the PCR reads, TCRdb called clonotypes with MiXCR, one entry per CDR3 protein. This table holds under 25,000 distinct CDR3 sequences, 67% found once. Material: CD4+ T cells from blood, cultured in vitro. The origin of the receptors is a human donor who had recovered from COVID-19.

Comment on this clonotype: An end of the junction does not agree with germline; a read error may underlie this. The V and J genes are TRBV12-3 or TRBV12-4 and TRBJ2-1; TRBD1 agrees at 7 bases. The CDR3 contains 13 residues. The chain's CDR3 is CASSLGDRVVIRF. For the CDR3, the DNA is TGTGCCAGCAGCCTAGGTGACAGGGTGGTTATCCGTTTC.

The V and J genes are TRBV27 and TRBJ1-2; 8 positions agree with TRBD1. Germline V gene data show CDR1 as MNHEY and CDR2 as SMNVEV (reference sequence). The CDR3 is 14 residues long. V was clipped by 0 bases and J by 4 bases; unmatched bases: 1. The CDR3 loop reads CASSLSQGAYGYTF. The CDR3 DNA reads TGTGCCAGCAGTTTATCCCAGGGGGCCTATGGCTACACCTTC.

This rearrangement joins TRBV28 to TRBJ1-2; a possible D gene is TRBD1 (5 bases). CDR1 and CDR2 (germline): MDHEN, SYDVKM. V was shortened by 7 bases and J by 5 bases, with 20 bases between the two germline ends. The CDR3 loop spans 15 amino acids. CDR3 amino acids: CASTFKLTAQYGYTF. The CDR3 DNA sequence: TGTGCCAGCACTTTCAAGTTGACAGCCCAATATGGCTACACCTTC.

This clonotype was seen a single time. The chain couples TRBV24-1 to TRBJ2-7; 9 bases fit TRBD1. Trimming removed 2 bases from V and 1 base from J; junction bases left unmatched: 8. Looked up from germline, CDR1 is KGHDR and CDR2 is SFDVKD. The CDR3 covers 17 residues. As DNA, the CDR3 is TGTGCCACCAGTGATTCTGGACAGGGGAAGTCGTCCTACGAGCAGTACTTC. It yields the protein CATSDSGQGKSSYEQYF.

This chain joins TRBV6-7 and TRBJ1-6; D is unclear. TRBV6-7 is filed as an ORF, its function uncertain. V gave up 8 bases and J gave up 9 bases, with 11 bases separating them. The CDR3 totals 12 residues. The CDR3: CASRSSCSPLHF. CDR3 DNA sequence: TGTGCCAGCCGCTCTAGTTGTTCACCCCTCCACTTT.

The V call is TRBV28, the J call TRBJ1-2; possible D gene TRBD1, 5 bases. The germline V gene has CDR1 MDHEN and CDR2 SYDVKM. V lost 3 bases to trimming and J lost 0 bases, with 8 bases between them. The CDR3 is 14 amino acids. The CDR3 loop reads CASSFGTANYGYTF. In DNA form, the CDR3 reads TGTGCCAGCAGTTTCGGGACGGCTAACTATGGCTACACCTTC.